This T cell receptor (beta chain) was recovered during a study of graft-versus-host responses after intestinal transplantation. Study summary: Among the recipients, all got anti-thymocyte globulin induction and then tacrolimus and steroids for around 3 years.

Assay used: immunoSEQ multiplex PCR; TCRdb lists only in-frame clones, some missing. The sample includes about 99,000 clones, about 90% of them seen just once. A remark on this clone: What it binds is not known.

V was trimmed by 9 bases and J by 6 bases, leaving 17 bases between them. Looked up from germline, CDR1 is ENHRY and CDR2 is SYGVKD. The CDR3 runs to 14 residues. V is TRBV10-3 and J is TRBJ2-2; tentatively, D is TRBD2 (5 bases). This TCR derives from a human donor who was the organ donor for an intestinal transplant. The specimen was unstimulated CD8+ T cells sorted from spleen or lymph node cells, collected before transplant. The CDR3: CAMHRSLGAGELFF. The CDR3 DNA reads TGTGCCATGCATCGATCTCTCGGGGCCGGGGAGCTGTTTTTT.